A selection of T cell receptor beta chains follows, all from one sample in a study of cytomegalovirus exposure and HLA in healthy donors. Using immunoSEQ multiplex PCR, the repertoire was profiled, and TCRdb retains in-frame clones only, with some absent. The sample records some 130,000 clones, 50% to 75% being singletons. The sequenced sample consisted of PBMCs. These receptors all stem from a woman aged 40 to 50 in good health and CMV-seronegative. CDR3s include the opening cysteine and the closing phenylalanine or tryptophan. D genes are given only for firm matches. Clone size is stated in some rows and not others, as once, few, many or a class when expanded.

cdr3_aa cdr3_nt j_call cdr3_length v_call d_call clone_size
CASSYRDRRSYEQYF TGTGCCAGCAGTTACCGGGACAGACGTTCCTACGAGCAGTACTTC TRBJ2-7 15 TRBV6-5 TRBD1 -
CATLISDRGEKLFF TGTGCCACCTTAATATCGGACAGGGGTGAAAAACTGTTTTTT TRBJ1-4 14 TRBV28 TRBD1 -
CASSYRDSPYEQYF TGTGCCAGCAGCTACCGGGACAGTCCCTACGAGCAGTACTTC TRBJ2-7 14 TRBV5-5 TRBD1 -
CASSPGVSEYGYTF TGTGCCAGCAGTCCCGGGGTTTCGGAGTATGGCTACACCTTC TRBJ1-2 14 TRBV6-4 - -
CASSPMRVETQYF TGTGCCAGCAGCCCAATGCGGGTAGAGACCCAGTACTTC TRBJ2-5 13 TRBV11-1 - -
CASSIGGRTQPQHF TGTGCCAGTAGTATAGGAGGGCGGACTCAGCCCCAGCATTTT TRBJ1-5 14 TRBV19 - -
CASSLFPGQSYEQYF TGTGCCAGCAGCTTATTCCCGGGACAGAGCTACGAGCAGTACTTC TRBJ2-7 15 TRBV7-2 TRBD1 -
CASSLGRDSPLHF TGCGCCAGCAGCTTGGGGAGGGATTCACCCCTCCACTTT TRBJ1-6 13 TRBV5-1 - few
CASSYGTAGANVLTF TGTGCCAGCAGTTACGGGACAGCCGGGGCCAACGTCCTGACTTTC TRBJ2-6 15 TRBV6-6 TRBD1 -
CASSKARTANRSSYEQYF TGTGCCAGCAGCAAAGCGCGGACAGCGAACAGAAGCTCCTACGAGCAGTACTTC TRBJ2-7 18 TRBV21-1 - -
CASSEAQAGIRQPQHF TGTGCCAGCAGTGAAGCGCAGGCAGGGATACGTCAGCCCCAGCATTTT TRBJ1-5 16 TRBV6-1 - few
CASSLGLAGGQETQYF TGCGCCAGCAGCCTGGGACTAGCGGGGGGCCAAGAGACCCAGTACTTC TRBJ2-5 16 TRBV10-2 TRBD2 few
CASNGGTGVYGYTF TGTGCCAGTAATGGAGGGACAGGGGTGTATGGCTACACCTTC TRBJ1-2 14 TRBV19 TRBD1 -
CASRFQGNQPQHF TGTGCCAGCAGATTTCAGGGGAATCAGCCCCAGCATTTT TRBJ1-5 13 TRBV2 - -
CASSPTGSANTIYF TGTGCCAGCAGTCCGACAGGATCGGCAAACACCATATATTTT TRBJ1-3 14 TRBV27 - -